This TCR beta chain was observed in a study of graft-versus-host responses after intestinal transplantation. Study-level information: Multivisceral, liver-intestinal, or isolated intestinal grafts were transplanted into recipients. Anti-thymocyte globulin induction was given to all recipients, followed by tacrolimus and steroids for roughly three years. Whole-study results and caveats: HvG clone declines early post-transplant were associated with peak circulating GvH levels. Detection of GvH clones occurred in recipient marrow, and some had their first appearance in ileum or blood.

Measured with immunoSEQ multiplex PCR; TCRdb has only the in-frame clones, and not every one. Counted here are 85,000 to 100,000 clones, 75% to 95% occurring once; the ten biggest clones make up 0.3% to 0.35%. V trimming: 3 bases; J trimming: 1 base; junction bases outside the gene matches: 5. Looked up from germline, CDR1 is SEHNR and CDR2 is FQNEAQ (reference sequence). The CDR3 has 18 residues. This clone occurred a few times. Its antigen is still unknown. The V and J genes are TRBV7-9 and TRBJ2-6; 11 bases agree with TRBD1. The sequencing used unstimulated CD4+ T cells sorted from spleen or lymph node cells, collected before transplant. The sequence derives from a human donor who was the organ donor for an intestinal transplant. The CDR3 loop reads CASSFRGQGESGANVLTF. DNA of the CDR3: TGTGCCAGCAGCTTTCGGGGACAGGGGGAATCTGGGGCCAACGTCCTGACTTTC.